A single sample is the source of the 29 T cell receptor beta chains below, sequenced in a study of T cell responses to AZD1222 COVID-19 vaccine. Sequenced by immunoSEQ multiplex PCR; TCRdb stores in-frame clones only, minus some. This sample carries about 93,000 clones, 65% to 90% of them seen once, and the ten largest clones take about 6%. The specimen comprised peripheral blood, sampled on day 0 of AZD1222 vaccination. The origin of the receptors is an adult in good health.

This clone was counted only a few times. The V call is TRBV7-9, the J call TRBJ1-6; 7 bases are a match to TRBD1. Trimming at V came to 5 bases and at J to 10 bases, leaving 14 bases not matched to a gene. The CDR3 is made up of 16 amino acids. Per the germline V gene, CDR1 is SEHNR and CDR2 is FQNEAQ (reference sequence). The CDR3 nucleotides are TGTGCCAGCAGCGGCCTGACAGGGACGGGAGGCTCACCCCTCCACTTT. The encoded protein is CASSGLTGTGGSPLHF.

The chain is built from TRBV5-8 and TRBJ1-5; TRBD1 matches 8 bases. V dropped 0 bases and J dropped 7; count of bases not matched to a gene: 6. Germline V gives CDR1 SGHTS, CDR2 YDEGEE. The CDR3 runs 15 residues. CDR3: CASSLGDRRGQPQHF. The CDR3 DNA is TGTGCCAGCAGCTTGGGGGACAGGCGGGGACAGCCCCAGCATTTT.

The CDR3 is CASSRRDRGYYNSPLHF. The CDR3, as DNA: TGTGCCAGCAGCCGCCGGGACAGGGGATATTATAATTCACCCCTCCACTTT. The chain links TRBV7-8 to TRBJ1-6, with 10 bases aligning to TRBD1. Trimming removed 5 bases from V and 4 bases from J; junction bases left unmatched: 8. The length of the CDR3 is 17 residues. The germline CDR1 and CDR2 sequences are SGHVS and FQNEAQ.

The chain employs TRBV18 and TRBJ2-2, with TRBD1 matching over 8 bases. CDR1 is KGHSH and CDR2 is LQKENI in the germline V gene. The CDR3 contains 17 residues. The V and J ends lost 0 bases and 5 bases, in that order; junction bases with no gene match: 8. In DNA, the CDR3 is TGTGCCAGCTCACCACCGGCAGGACAGGGACGGACCGGGGAGCTGTTTTTT. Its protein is CASSPPAGQGRTGELFF.

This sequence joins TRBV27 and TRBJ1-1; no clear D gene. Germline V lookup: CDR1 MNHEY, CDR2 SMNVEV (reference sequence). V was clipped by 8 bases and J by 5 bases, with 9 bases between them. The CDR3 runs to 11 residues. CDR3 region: CASGAQTEAFF. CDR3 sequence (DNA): TGTGCCAGCGGCGCTCAGACTGAAGCTTTCTTT.

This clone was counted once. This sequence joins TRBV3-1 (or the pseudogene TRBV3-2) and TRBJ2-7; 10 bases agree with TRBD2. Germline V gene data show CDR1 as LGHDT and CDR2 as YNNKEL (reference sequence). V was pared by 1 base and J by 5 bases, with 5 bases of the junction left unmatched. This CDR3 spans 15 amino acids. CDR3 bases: TGTGCCAGCAGCCAAGCCCCTAGCGGGAGCCACGAGCAGTACTTC. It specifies CASSQAPSGSHEQYF.

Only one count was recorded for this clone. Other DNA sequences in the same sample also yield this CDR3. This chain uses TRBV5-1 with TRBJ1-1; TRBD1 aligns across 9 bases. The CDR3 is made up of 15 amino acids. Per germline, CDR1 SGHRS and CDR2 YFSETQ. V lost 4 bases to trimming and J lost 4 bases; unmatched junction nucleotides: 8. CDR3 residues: CASSRSGTGTTEAFF. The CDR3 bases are TGCGCCAGCAGCCGCTCCGGGACAGGGACCACTGAAGCTTTCTTT.

The DNA of the CDR3 is TGTGCCAGCAGCCAAGGGCGTCTTTATGGCTACACCTTC. Encoded protein: CASSQGRLYGYTF. The rearrangement links TRBV14 to TRBJ1-2, with D unclear. V lost 1 base, J lost 5 bases, and 8 bases lay in between. The CDR3 is 13 amino acids. From germline, CDR1 is SGHDN and CDR2 FVKESK.

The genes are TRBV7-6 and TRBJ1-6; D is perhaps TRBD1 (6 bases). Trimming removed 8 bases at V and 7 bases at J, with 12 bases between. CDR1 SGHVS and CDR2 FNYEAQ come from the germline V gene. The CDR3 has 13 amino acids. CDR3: CASSRGPNSPLHF. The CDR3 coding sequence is TGTGCCAGCTCCAGGGGCCCGAATTCACCCCTCCACTTT.

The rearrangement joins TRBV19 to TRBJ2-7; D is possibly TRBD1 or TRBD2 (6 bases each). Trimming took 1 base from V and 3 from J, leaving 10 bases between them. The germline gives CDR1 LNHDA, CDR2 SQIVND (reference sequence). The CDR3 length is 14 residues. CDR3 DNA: TGTGCCAGTAGTATAGCGGAGGGGGGCTACGAGCAGTACTTC. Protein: CASSIAEGGYEQYF.

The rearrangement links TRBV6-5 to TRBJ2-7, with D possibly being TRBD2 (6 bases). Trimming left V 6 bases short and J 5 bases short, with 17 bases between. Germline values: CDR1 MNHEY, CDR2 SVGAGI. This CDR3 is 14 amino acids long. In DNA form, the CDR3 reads TGTGCCAGCAGATCCGGGACTTCGCCCCACGAGCAGTACTTC. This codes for CASRSGTSPHEQYF.

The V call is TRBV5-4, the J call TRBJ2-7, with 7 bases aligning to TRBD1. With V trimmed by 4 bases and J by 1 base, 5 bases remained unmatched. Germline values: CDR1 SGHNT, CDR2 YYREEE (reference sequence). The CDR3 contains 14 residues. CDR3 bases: TGTGCCAGCAGCCGCCGGGACAGATCCTACGAGCAGTACTTC. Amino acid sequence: CASSRRDRSYEQYF.

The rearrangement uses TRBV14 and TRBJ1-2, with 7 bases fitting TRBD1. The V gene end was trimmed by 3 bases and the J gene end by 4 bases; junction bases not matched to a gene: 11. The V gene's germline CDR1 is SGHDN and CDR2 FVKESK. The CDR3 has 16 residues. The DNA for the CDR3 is TGTGCCAGCAGCCACCAGACAGGGAGTGTCGGCTATGGCTACACCTTC. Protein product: CASSHQTGSVGYGYTF.

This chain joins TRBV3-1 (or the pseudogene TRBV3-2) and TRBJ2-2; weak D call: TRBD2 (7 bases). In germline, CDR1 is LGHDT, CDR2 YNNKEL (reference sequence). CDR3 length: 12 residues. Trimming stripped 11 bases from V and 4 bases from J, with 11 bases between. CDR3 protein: CAARGATGELFF. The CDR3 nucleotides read TGTGCCGCTCGGGGGGCCACCGGGGAGCTGTTTTTT.

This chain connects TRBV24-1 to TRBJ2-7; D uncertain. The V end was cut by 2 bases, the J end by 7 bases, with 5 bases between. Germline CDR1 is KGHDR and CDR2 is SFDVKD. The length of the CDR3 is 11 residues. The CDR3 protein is CATSDSREQYF. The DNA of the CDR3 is TGTGCCACCAGTGATTCTCGAGAGCAGTACTTC.

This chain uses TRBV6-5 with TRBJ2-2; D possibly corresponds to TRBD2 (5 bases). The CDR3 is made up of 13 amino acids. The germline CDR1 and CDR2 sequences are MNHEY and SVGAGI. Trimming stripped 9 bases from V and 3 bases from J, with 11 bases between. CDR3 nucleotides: TGTGCCAGTTCGGGAACCTACACCGGGGAGCTGTTTTTT. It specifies CASSGTYTGELFF.

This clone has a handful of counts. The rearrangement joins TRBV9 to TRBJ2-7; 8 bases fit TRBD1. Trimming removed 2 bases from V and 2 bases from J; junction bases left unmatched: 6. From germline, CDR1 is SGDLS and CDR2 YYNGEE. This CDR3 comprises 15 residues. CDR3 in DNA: TGTGCCAGCAGCGTTGGACAGGGTCTTACCTACGAGCAGTACTTC. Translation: CASSVGQGLTYEQYF.

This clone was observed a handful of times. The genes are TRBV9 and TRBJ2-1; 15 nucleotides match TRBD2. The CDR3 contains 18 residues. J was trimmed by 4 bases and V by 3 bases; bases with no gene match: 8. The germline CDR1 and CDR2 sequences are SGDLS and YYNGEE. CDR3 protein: CASSARTSGRGSYNEQFF. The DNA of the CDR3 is TGTGCCAGCAGCGCAAGGACTAGCGGGAGGGGGTCATACAATGAGCAGTTCTTC.

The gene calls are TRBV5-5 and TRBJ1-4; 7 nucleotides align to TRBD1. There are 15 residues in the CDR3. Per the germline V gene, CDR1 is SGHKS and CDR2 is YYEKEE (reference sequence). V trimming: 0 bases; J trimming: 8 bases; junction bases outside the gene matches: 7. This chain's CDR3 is CASSLAEGAREKLFF. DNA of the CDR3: TGTGCCAGCAGCTTGGCGGAGGGGGCCCGGGAAAAACTGTTTTTT.

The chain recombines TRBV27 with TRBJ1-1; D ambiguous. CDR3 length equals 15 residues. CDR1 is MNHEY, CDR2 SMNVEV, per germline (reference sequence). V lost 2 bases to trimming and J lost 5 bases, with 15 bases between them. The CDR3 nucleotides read TGTGCCAGCAGTTTACTCCTGGGTTCCGGTACTGAAGCTTTCTTT. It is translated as CASSLLLGSGTEAFF.

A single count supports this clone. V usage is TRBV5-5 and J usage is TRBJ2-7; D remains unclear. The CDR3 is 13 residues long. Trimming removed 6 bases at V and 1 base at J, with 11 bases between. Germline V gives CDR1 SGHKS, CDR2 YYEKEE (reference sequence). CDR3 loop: CASTLGRSYEQYF. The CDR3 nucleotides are TGTGCCAGCACACTGGGCCGATCCTACGAGCAGTACTTC.

Here the CDR3 reads CASTLTQTSASYEQYF. In DNA form, the CDR3 reads TGTGCCAGCACCCTAACCCAGACTAGCGCCTCCTACGAGCAGTACTTC. The chain uses TRBV7-2 and TRBJ2-7, with TRBD2 matching 8 bases. Germline V gene data show CDR1 as SGHTA and CDR2 as FQGNSA. This CDR3 is built from 16 residues. V dropped 7 bases and J dropped 0; count of bases not matched to a gene: 11.

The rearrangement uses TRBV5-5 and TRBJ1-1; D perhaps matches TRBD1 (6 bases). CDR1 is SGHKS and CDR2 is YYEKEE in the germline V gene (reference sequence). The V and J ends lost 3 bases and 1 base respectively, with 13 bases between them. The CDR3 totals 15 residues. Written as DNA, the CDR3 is TGTGCCAGCAGCTCCCCAGGACAGCCGAACACTGAAGCTTTCTTT. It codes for CASSSPGQPNTEAFF.

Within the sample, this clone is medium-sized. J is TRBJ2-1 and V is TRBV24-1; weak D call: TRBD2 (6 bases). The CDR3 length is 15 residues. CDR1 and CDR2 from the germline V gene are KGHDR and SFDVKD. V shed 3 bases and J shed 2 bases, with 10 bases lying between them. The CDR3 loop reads CATSDPGGTYNEQFF. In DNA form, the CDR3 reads TGTGCCACCAGTGATCCTGGGGGGACCTACAATGAGCAGTTCTTC.

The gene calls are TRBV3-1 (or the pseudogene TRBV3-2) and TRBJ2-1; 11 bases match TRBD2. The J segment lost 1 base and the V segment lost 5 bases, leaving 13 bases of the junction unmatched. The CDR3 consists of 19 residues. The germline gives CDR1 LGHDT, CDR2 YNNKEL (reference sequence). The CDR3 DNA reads TGTGCCAGCAGCTCTCCGGGACTAGCGGCCCCGTGGTCCTACAATGAGCAGTTCTTC. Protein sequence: CASSSPGLAAPWSYNEQFF.

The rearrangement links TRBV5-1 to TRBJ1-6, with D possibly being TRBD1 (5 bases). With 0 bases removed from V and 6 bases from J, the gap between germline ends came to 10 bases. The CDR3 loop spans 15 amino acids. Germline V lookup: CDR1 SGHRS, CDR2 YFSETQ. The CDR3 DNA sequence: TGCGCCAGCAGCTTGGCCGGGGACCTTAATTCACCCCTCCACTTT. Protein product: CASSLAGDLNSPLHF.

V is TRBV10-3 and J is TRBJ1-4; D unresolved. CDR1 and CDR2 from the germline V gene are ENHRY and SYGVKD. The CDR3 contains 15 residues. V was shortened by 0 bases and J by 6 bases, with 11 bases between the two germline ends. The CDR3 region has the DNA TGTGCCATCAGTGAGTCGACGGATGGTCATGAAAAACTGTTTTTT. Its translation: CAISESTDGHEKLFF.

CDR3 region: CASSLGVGAFGHQPQHF. CDR3 bases: TGTGCCAGCAGCCTGGGGGTTGGGGCGTTCGGGCATCAGCCCCAGCATTTT. The chain has TRBV5-6 and TRBJ1-5, with D maybe TRBD1 (5 bases). This CDR3 is 17 amino acids long. The V and J ends lost 4 bases and 5 bases respectively, with 22 bases between them. CDR1 SGHDT and CDR2 YYEEEE come from the germline V gene.

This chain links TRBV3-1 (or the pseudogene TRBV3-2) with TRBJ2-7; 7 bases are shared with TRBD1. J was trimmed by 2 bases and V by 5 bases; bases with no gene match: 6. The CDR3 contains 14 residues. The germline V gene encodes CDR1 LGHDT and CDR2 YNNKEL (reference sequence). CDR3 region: CASSNRGPTYEQYF. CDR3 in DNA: TGTGCCAGCAGCAACAGGGGCCCAACCTACGAGCAGTACTTC.